The clone carrying this TCR beta chain was seen more than once but under ten times. Its cognate antigen is unknown. Via MiXCR, TCRdb re-called the RT-PCR reads, giving one row per CDR3 protein. The data contain 650,000 to 800,000 distinct CDR3 sequences, about a fifth of them seen just once; the ten biggest clones take up 9.5% to 13%. This record belongs to a study of response to subunit inactivated influenza vaccine. The study's findings and limits: The authors suggested that few new T cells are recruited per seasonal influenza vaccination.

Sequences were derived from PBMCs from blood, sampled less than 6 days after vaccination. The clonotype was recovered from a man aged 50 to 59 who received an inactivated influenza vaccine.

Here the CDR3 reads CSAVPGQGAGTQYF. In DNA form, the CDR3 reads TGCAGTGCGGTTCCGGGACAGGGGGCAGGGACCCAGTACTTC. The chain links TRBV20-1 to TRBJ2-5; 12 bases are shared with TRBD1. CDR1 DFQATT and CDR2 SNEGSKA come from the germline V gene (reference sequence). This CDR3 has 14 residues. J lost 7 bases, V lost 6 bases, and 9 bases had no gene match.